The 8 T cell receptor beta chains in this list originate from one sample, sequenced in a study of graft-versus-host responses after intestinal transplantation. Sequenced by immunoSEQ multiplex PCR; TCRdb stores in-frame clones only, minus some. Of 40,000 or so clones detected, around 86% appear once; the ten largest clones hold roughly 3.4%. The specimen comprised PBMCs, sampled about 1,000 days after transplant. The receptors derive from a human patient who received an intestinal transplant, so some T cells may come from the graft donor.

CDR3 amino acids: CASSFQGKGSPLHF. The CDR3 DNA sequence: TGTGCCAGCAGTTTCCAGGGAAAAGGTTCACCCCTCCACTTT. The chain links TRBV28 to TRBJ1-6; D possibly corresponds to TRBD1 (5 bases). V lost 3 bases, J lost 9 bases, and 12 bases lay in between. The CDR3 length is 14 residues. The germline CDR1 and CDR2 sequences are MDHEN and SYDVKM.

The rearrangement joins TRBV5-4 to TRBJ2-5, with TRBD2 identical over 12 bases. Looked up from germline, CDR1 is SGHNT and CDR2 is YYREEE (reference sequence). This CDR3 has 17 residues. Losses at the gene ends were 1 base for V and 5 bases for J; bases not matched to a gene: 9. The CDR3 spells CASSLKLAGGPGETQYF. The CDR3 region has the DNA TGTGCCAGCAGCTTGAAGCTAGCGGGAGGGCCCGGGGAGACCCAGTACTTC.

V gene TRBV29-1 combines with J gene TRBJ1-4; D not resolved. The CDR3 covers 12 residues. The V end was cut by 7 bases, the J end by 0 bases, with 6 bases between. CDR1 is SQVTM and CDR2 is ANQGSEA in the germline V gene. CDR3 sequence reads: CSAGSTNEKLFF. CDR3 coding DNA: TGCAGCGCGGGCTCAACTAATGAAAAACTGTTTTTT.

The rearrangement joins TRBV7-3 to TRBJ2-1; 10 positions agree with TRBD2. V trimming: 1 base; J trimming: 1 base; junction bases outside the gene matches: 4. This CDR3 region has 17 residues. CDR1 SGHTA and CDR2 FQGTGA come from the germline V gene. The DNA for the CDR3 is TGTGCCAGCAGCTTAAAAGGAGCGGGAGGGTCCTACAATGAGCAGTTCTTC. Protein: CASSLKGAGGSYNEQFF.

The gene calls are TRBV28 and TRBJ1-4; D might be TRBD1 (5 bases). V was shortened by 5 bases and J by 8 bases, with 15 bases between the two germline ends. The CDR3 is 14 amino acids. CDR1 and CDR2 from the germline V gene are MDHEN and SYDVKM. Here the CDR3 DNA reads TGTGCCAGCAGTCACCCGACAGTTGGAGAAAAACTGTTTTTT. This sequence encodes CASSHPTVGEKLFF.

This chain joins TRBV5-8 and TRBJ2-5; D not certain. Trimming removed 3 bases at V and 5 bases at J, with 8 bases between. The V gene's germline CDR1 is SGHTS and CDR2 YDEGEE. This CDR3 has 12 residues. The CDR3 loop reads CASSSLSETQYF. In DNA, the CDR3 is TGTGCCAGCAGCTCCCTATCGGAGACCCAGTACTTC. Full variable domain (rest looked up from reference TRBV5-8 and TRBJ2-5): EAGVTQSPTHLIKTRGQQATLRCSPISGHTSVYWYQQALGLGLQFLLWYDEGEERNRGNFPPRFSGRQFPNYSSELNVNALELEDSALYLCASSSLSETQYFGPGTRLLVL.

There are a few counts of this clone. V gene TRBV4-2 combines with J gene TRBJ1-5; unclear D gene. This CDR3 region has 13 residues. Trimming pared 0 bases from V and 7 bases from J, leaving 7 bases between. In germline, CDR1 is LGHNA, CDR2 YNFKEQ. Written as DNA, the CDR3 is TGTGCCAGCAGCCAAGATGAGGAACAGCCCCAGCATTTT. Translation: CASSQDEEQPQHF.

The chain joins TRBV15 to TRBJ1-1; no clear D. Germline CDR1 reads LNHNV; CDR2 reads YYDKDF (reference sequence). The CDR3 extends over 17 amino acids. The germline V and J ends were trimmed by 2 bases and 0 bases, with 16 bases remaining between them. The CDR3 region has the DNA TGTGCCACCAGCAGAACCCTCAGCCTCGATTTGAACACTGAAGCTTTCTTT. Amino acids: CATSRTLSLDLNTEAFF.